This T cell receptor (beta chain) is from a study of T cell changes during pregnancy in multiple sclerosis. Germline loops: CDR1 SNHLY, CDR2 FYNNEI. CDR3 size: 12 residues. As regards this clone: A read error may account for a junction end that differs from germline.

The table came from immunoSEQ multiplex PCR; TCRdb's copy has only in-frame clones and leaves some out. The table has 25,000 to 30,000 clones, roughly nine tenths seen once. The receptor was isolated from a female donor with multiple sclerosis, enrolled in a pregnancy study. This chain links TRBV2 with TRBJ1-2, with 7 bases lining up with TRBD1. The specimen comprised CD4+ T cells from peripheral blood mononuclear cells, sampled in the second trimester of pregnancy. Here the CDR3 reads CASSPLIQGGSF. In DNA form, the CDR3 reads TGTGCCAGCAGTCCCCTCATTCAGGGGGGAAGCTTC.